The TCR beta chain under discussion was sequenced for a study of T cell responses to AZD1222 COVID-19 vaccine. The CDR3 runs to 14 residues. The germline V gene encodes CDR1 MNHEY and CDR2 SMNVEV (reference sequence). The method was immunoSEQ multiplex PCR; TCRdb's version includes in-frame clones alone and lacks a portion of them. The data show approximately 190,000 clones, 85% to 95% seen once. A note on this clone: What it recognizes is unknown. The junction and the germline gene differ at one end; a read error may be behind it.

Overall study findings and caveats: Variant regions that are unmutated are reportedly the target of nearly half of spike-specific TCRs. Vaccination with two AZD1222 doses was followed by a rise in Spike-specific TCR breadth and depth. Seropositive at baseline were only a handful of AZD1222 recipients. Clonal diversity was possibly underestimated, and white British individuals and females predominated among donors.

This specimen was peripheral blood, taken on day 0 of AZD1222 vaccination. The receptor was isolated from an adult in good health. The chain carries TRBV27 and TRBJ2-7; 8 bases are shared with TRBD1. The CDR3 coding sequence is TGTGCCAGCAGTTTATCCCCCGGGACAGGCGGAATCCACTTC. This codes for CASSLSPGTGGIHF.